The source of this T cell receptor beta chain is a study of blood T cell repertoires in COVID-19. Across the study: Whether acute or convalescent, the COVID-19 samples came from the United States, Italy and Spain. PBMCs, B-cell-depleted T cells, or T cells provided the cDNA or gDNA that made up the material.

Original data processing: Reference gene primer amplification gave estimated nucleated cell counts. Assay used: immunoSEQ multiplex PCR; TCRdb lists only in-frame clones, some missing. V and J calls and clone size are as listed in that table; D and trimming were resolved from the DNA. The sample has more than 60,000 clones; over 80% are singletons. This CDR3 comprises 16 residues. CDR1 is SQVTM, CDR2 ANQGSEA, per germline. V lost 6 bases and J lost 6, with 24 bases in between. Source material: peripheral blood. The chain employs TRBV29-1 and TRBJ2-4; perhaps TRBD2 as D (5 bases). This TCR was recovered from a man aged 50 or older with acute or convalescent COVID-19. The CDR3 DNA is TGCAGCGTGATCCCCCGAGAGGGAAGTGTTGTAAACATTCAGTACTTC. Translation gives CSVIPREGSVVNIQYF. The full variable domain, with the rest looked up from reference TRBV29-1 and TRBJ2-4, is SAVISQKPSRDICQRGTSLTIQCQVDSQVTMMFWYRQQPGQSLTLIATANQGSEATYESGFVIDKFPISRPNLTFSTLTVSNMSPEDSSIYLCSVIPREGSVVNIQYFGAGTRLSVL.